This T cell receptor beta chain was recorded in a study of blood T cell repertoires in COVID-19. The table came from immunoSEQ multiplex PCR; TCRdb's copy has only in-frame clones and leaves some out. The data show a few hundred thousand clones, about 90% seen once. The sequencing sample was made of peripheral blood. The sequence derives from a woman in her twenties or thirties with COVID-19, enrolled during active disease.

This chain's CDR3 is CASSRLAEGGGHNEQFF. Here the CDR3 DNA reads TGTGCCAGCAGCCGACTAGCGGAGGGGGGTGGCCACAATGAGCAGTTCTTC. The V gene is TRBV5-5, the J gene TRBJ2-1, with 9 bases lining up with TRBD2. Per the germline V gene, CDR1 is SGHKS and CDR2 is YYEKEE (reference sequence). V dropped 4 bases and J dropped 5; count of bases not matched to a gene: 13. This CDR3 comprises 17 residues.